The 10 T cell receptor beta chains in this list originate from one sample, sequenced in a study of identical twins (dated by TCRdb to 2015 to 2016). The library was obtained by 5' RACE. Reads for this sample came from an Illumina HiSeq 2000. Using fastp at Q25 and MiXCR, TCRdb reprocessed the public reads and kept productive beta chains. Rows matching on CDR3 protein sequence are summarized as one entry with the most common DNA and genes. Within this sample are around 280,000 distinct CDR3 sequences, with 6.5% to 9.5% of them counted one time only. Of the sample, roughly 2% falls within the top ten clones. This sample also appeared in a second study, on yellow fever vaccine responses in identical twins.

The specimen sequenced was memory (CD45RO+) T cells sorted from blood. The cell subset or site label for this specimen denotes: CD45RO+ enriched T cells. These receptors were obtained from a woman under 30 in good health.

The rearrangement joins TRBV27 to TRBJ2-3, with a possible D match to TRBD2 (5 bases). CDR3 length: 16 residues. Germline V lookup: CDR1 MNHEY, CDR2 SMNVEV (reference sequence). V lost 3 bases and J lost 3, with 16 bases in between. The CDR3, as DNA: TGTGCCAGCAGTTTGAGAGGGCGCGATGGGACAGATACGCAGTATTTT. Translating it yields CASSLRGRDGTDTQYF.

The chain joins TRBV6-5 to TRBJ2-2; 11 bases are a match to TRBD2. V dropped 0 bases and J dropped 6; count of bases not matched to a gene: 6. Germline V gene sequence: CDR1 MNHEY, CDR2 SVGAGI. The CDR3 is made up of 17 amino acids. The CDR3 loop is CASSYSLAGGRAGELFF. As DNA, the CDR3 is TGTGCCAGCAGTTACTCTTTAGCGGGAGGGAGAGCCGGGGAGCTGTTTTTT.

Many counts were recorded for this clonotype. The chain links TRBV11-2 to TRBJ2-3; no reliable D call. The V gene lost 10 bases and the J gene lost 4 bases, with 12 bases spanning the gap. This CDR3 has 12 residues. Germline V lookup: CDR1 SGHAT, CDR2 FQNNGV. The CDR3 DNA follows: TGTGCCACCAGGTCCTCCGCAGATACGCAGTATTTT. The encoded protein is CATRSSADTQYF.

This clonotype was seen repeatedly, ten times or more. This rearrangement joins TRBV27 to TRBJ1-2; unclear D gene. The germline V and J ends were trimmed by 0 bases and 0 bases, with 8 bases remaining between them. CDR1 MNHEY and CDR2 SMNVEV come from the germline V gene (reference sequence). The CDR3 covers 15 residues. The DNA for the CDR3 is TGTGCCAGCAGTTTATCCCACGTCCCTAACTATGGCTACACCTTC. It specifies CASSLSHVPNYGYTF.

V gene TRBV6-1 combines with J gene TRBJ2-5, with 10 nucleotides matching TRBD1. J lost 5 bases, V lost 8 bases, and 8 bases had no gene match. CDR3 size: 14 residues. Per the germline V gene, CDR1 is MNHNS and CDR2 is SASEGT. The CDR3 coding sequence is TGTGCCAGCTCAGTGGACAGGGGGAGGGAGACCCAGTACTTC. This encodes CASSVDRGRETQYF.

The genes are TRBV6-1 and TRBJ2-3, with 7 bases identical to TRBD1. The V and J ends lost 9 bases and 0 bases, in that order; junction bases with no gene match: 9. CDR3 length: 15 residues. Germline V gene sequence: CDR1 MNHNS, CDR2 SASEGT. CDR3 protein: CASLPDRTSTDTQYF. The CDR3 nucleotides read TGTGCCAGTCTACCGGACAGGACTAGCACAGATACGCAGTATTTT.

The table lists this clonotype with many counts. The rearrangement links TRBV5-1 to TRBJ2-1; TRBD2 matches at 15 bases. Germline CDR1 is SGHRS and CDR2 is YFSETQ. The CDR3 runs to 20 residues. V was pared by 1 base and J by 1 base, with 9 bases of the junction left unmatched. The CDR3 loop reads CASSLIGGLAGGNSYNEQFF. DNA for the CDR3: TGCGCCAGCAGCTTGATAGGTGGACTAGCGGGAGGGAATTCCTACAATGAGCAGTTCTTC.

The table lists this clonotype with many counts. The rearrangement joins TRBV4-2 to TRBJ2-1; 13 bases are a match to TRBD2. The V gene's germline CDR1 is LGHNA and CDR2 YNFKEQ. The CDR3 loop spans 14 amino acids. V lost 6 bases, J lost 9 bases, and 5 bases stayed unmatched. This CDR3 is CASRLAGGNSEQFF. The CDR3 DNA is TGTGCCAGCAGACTAGCGGGGGGGAACAGTGAGCAGTTCTTC.

This clonotype was seen more than once but under ten times. Written as DNA, the CDR3 is TGCGCCAGCAGCTCCACGACCAGCGGGAGGGTCGAGCAGTTCTTC. Its translation: CASSSTTSGRVEQFF. The chain recombines TRBV5-1 with TRBJ2-1; 10 bases fit TRBD2. This CDR3 has 15 residues. Per germline, CDR1 SGHRS and CDR2 YFSETQ. J gave up 10 bases and V 3 bases, and 10 bases lay outside the gene matches.

This clonotype was seen a few times. V and J are TRBV5-8 and TRBJ2-2; 8 nucleotides align to TRBD1. Unmatched junction bases numbered 6, after V lost 4 bases and J lost 4 bases. CDR3 length: 15 amino acids. Germline CDR1 reads SGHTS; CDR2 reads YDEGEE. This chain's CDR3 is CASSGQGWATGELFF. DNA for the CDR3: TGTGCCAGCAGCGGACAGGGTTGGGCCACCGGGGAGCTGTTTTTT.